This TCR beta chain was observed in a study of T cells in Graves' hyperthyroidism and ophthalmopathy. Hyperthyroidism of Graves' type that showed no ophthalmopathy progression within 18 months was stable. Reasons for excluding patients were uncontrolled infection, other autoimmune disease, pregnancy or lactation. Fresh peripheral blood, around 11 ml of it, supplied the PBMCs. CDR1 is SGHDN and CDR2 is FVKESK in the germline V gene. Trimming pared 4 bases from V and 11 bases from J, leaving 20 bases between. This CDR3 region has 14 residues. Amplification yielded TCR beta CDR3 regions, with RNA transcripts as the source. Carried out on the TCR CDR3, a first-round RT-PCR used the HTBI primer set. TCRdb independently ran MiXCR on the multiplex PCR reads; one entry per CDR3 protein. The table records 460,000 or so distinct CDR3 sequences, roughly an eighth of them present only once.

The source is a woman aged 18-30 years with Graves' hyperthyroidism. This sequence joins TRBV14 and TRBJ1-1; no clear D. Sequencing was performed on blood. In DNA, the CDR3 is TGTGCCAGCAGCCCCTCAGGCACGGGAGGATGGGCTTTCTTT. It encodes CASSPSGTGGWAFF.